Each of the 30 T cell receptor beta chains below was sequenced from the same sample in a study of T cells in localized non-small cell lung cancer. Sequencing used immunoSEQ multiplex PCR; TCRdb keeps in-frame clones, though not all of them. The sample has tens of thousands of clones, 70% to 90% seen once. The sample consisted of peripheral blood, taken before any cancer treatment. The source is a man aged 35 to 69 with stage I lung adenocarcinoma.

The rearrangement joins TRBV27 to TRBJ1-2; D remains unclear. Germline V gene lookup returns CDR1 MNHEY and CDR2 SMNVEV (reference sequence). The CDR3 contains 14 residues. The V and J ends lost 6 bases and 7 bases respectively, with 18 bases between them. The CDR3 sequence: CASSRGEGLVGYTF. The CDR3 region has the DNA TGTGCCAGCAGCCGGGGAGAGGGTCTTGTTGGCTACACCTTC.

The sample holds a few counts of this clone. This chain links TRBV5-1 with TRBJ2-3, with 10 nucleotides matching TRBD2. Per germline, CDR1 SGHRS and CDR2 YFSETQ. V lost 4 bases and J lost 1; bases outside the gene matches: 6. This CDR3 is built from 16 residues. This CDR3 reads CASSGRTSGRTDTQYF. The CDR3 coding sequence is TGCGCCAGCAGCGGAAGGACTAGCGGCCGCACAGATACGCAGTATTTT. Using reference TRBV5-1 and TRBJ2-3 for the parts outside the CDR3, the full variable domain is KAGVTQTPRYLIKTRGQQVTLSCSPISGHRSVSWYQQTPGQGLQFLFEYFSETQRNKGNFPGRFSGRQFSNSRSEMNVSTLELGDSALYLCASSGRTSGRTDTQYFGPGTRLTVL.

This clone is a singleton in its sample. The gene calls are TRBV5-6 and TRBJ1-1, with a tentative D call TRBD1 (6 bases). V dropped 2 bases and J dropped 6 bases, with 17 bases sitting between them. The CDR3 extends over 15 amino acids. The germline CDR1 and CDR2 sequences are SGHDT and YYEEEE. CDR3 nucleotide sequence: TGTGCCAGCAGCTTATCCTCCGCCAGGGGAGCTGAAGCTTTCTTT. Its protein is CASSLSSARGAEAFF.

The CDR3 here is CASSLAEGPSKQYF. In nucleotides, the CDR3 is TGTGCCAGCAGCTTAGCGGAAGGGCCCAGCAAGCAGTACTTC. This chain links TRBV7-9 with TRBJ2-7; unclear D gene. The CDR3 length is 14 residues. The ends were cut back, 0 bases at V and 8 bases at J, with 14 bases in the middle. From germline, CDR1 is SEHNR and CDR2 FQNEAQ (reference sequence).

The chain links TRBV5-1 to TRBJ1-1, with D possibly TRBD1 on 5 matching bases. This CDR3 has 13 amino acids. V was pared by 4 bases and J by 1 base, with 8 bases between. CDR1 is SGHRS and CDR2 is YFSETQ in the germline V gene. The CDR3 spells CASSLGGNTEAFF. The CDR3 coding sequence is TGCGCCAGCAGCCTGGGGGGGAACACTGAAGCTTTCTTT. Complete variable domain (other parts from reference TRBV5-1 and TRBJ1-1): KAGVTQTPRYLIKTRGQQVTLSCSPISGHRSVSWYQQTPGQGLQFLFEYFSETQRNKGNFPGRFSGRQFSNSRSEMNVSTLELGDSALYLCASSLGGNTEAFFGQGTRLTVV.

V usage is TRBV10-3 and J usage is TRBJ2-1; 8 bases agree with TRBD2. V gave up 5 bases and J gave up 6 bases; unmatched junction bases: 6. Germline lookup yields CDR1 ENHRY and CDR2 SYGVKD. The CDR3 runs 14 residues. The CDR3 bases are TGTGCCATCAGTCCTGGGACTAGTGCCAATGAGCAGTTCTTC. Translated: CAISPGTSANEQFF.

V gene TRBV19 combines with J gene TRBJ2-1; tentative D call: TRBD1 (5 bases). Germline CDR1 and CDR2: LNHDA and SQIVND (reference sequence). This CDR3 has 17 amino acids. V gave up 4 bases and J gave up 2 bases, with 18 bases separating them. CDR3 residues: CASSNPPGATTYNEQFF. Here the CDR3 DNA reads TGTGCCAGTAGTAATCCCCCTGGGGCGACAACCTACAATGAGCAGTTCTTC.

The chain couples TRBV12-5 to TRBJ1-1; D remains unclear. Germline V gene data show CDR1 as LGHNT and CDR2 as FRNRAP. CDR3 length: 13 amino acids. Trimming stripped 1 base from V and 2 bases from J, with 5 bases between. CDR3 region: CASGLEENTEAFF. CDR3 DNA sequence: TGTGCTAGTGGTTTGGAGGAAAACACTGAAGCTTTCTTT.

The chain combines TRBV2 with TRBJ1-1; no reliable D call. The length of the CDR3 is 13 residues. Trimming took off 2 bases at V and 1 base at J, with 5 bases between the two ends. Germline V gene lookup returns CDR1 SNHLY and CDR2 FYNNEI. The CDR3 loop reads CASSELTNTEAFF. The CDR3 DNA reads as TGTGCCAGCAGTGAACTCACGAACACTGAAGCTTTCTTT.

This clone was counted once. Here the CDR3 reads CASSYDREINYGYTF. The CDR3 region has the DNA TGTGCCAGCAGTTACGACAGAGAGATAAACTATGGCTACACCTTC. The chain is built from TRBV6-6 and TRBJ1-2, with a tentative D call TRBD1 (5 bases). V shed 2 bases and J shed 2 bases, with 12 bases lying between them. CDR3 size: 15 residues. Germline assignment: CDR1 MNHNY and CDR2 SVGAGI (reference sequence).

The V call is TRBV30, the J call TRBJ1-2; D is undetermined. Germline CDR1 reads GTSNPN; CDR2 reads SVGIG (reference sequence). V shed 2 bases and J shed 0 bases, with 10 bases lying between them. The CDR3 is 14 amino acids. The CDR3 DNA reads TGTGCCTGGAGTATCCGGGGAGCTAACTATGGCTACACCTTC. It yields the protein CAWSIRGANYGYTF. Full variable domain (remainder filled in from reference TRBV30 and TRBJ1-2): SQTIHQWPATLVQPVGSPLSLECTVEGTSNPNLYWYRQAAGRGLQLLFYSVGIGQISSEVPQNLSASRPQDRQFILSSKKLLLSDSGFYLCAWSIRGANYGYTFGSGTRLTVV.

V gene TRBV5-8 combines with J gene TRBJ1-3; maybe TRBD1 (5 bases). The CDR3 consists of 15 residues. Trimming removed 4 bases at V and 1 base at J, with 12 bases between. Germline values: CDR1 SGHTS, CDR2 YDEGEE. Here the CDR3 reads CASSLWKGSGNTIYF. CDR3 in DNA: TGTGCCAGCAGCCTTTGGAAGGGGTCTGGAAACACCATATATTTT.

V gene TRBV7-2 combines with J gene TRBJ2-7, with D perhaps matching TRBD2 (6 bases). The germline V and J ends were trimmed by 6 bases and 6 bases, with 18 bases remaining between them. Germline V lookup: CDR1 SGHTA, CDR2 FQGNSA. The CDR3 consists of 14 residues. This chain's CDR3 is CASSISGSGGEQYF. The CDR3 DNA follows: TGTGCCAGCAGTATTAGCGGATCTGGGGGCGAGCAGTACTTC.

V gene TRBV28 combines with J gene TRBJ2-7; D possibly corresponds to TRBD1 (6 bases). Trimming took 1 base from V and 2 from J, leaving 12 bases between them. The germline V gene encodes CDR1 MDHEN and CDR2 SYDVKM. CDR3 length equals 15 residues. The CDR3: CASSLLRTVPYEQYF. The DNA for the CDR3 is TGTGCCAGCAGTTTATTACGGACAGTCCCCTACGAGCAGTACTTC.

This clone has a single count. This chain links TRBV19 with TRBJ2-3, with D maybe TRBD1 (5 bases). The CDR3 runs to 15 residues. V was trimmed by 3 bases and J by 0 bases, leaving 10 bases between them. From germline, CDR1 is LNHDA and CDR2 SQIVND (reference sequence). The CDR3 loop is CASSMAGFSTDTQYF. In DNA form, the CDR3 reads TGTGCCAGTAGTATGGCAGGGTTTAGCACAGATACGCAGTATTTT.

The rearrangement links TRBV19 to TRBJ2-3; 8 bases are a match to TRBD2. This CDR3 spans 14 amino acids. V shed 6 bases, J shed 0 bases, and the junction held 2 bases outside the gene matches. Per germline, CDR1 LNHDA and CDR2 SQIVND (reference sequence). DNA for the CDR3: TGTGCCAGTAGGAAGCGGGAGAGCACAGATACGCAGTATTTT. This encodes CASRKRESTDTQYF. The complete variable domain, with remaining parts taken from reference TRBV19 and TRBJ2-3, reads DGGITQSPKYLFRKEGQNVTLSCEQNLNHDAMYWYRQDPGQGLRLIYYSQIVNDFQKGDIAEGYSVSREKKESFPLTVTSAQKNPTAFYLCASRKRESTDTQYFGPGTRLTVL.

J is TRBJ2-5 and V is TRBV2, with TRBD2 identical over 10 bases. J lost 9 bases, V lost 6 bases, and 10 bases had no gene match. CDR3 size: 14 residues. Germline V gene sequence: CDR1 SNHLY, CDR2 FYNNEI. The CDR3 DNA follows: TGTGCCAGCAGAGATGGCCTAGCGGGGGTCGCCCAGTACTTC. Translated: CASRDGLAGVAQYF.

The V and J genes are TRBV6-4 and TRBJ2-3, with TRBD2 matching 7 bases. J gave up 2 bases and V 9 bases, and 11 bases lay outside the gene matches. Germline V gene sequence: CDR1 MRHNA, CDR2 SNTAGT. The CDR3 contains 15 residues. CDR3 in DNA: TGTGCCAGTCGGATCTCCGGGGGGAACACAGATACGCAGTATTTT. Its protein product is CASRISGGNTDTQYF.

This clone came up once. The rearrangement joins TRBV28 to TRBJ2-2; possibly TRBD1 or TRBD2 for D (6 bases each). Trimming removed 0 bases from V and 3 bases from J, with 17 bases in between. Germline CDR1 is MDHEN and CDR2 is SYDVKM. The CDR3 spans 18 residues. The CDR3 region has the DNA TGTGCCAGCAGTTTATGGTCGGGTGTCCGGGGGCACACCGGGGAGCTGTTTTTT. This gives the protein CASSLWSGVRGHTGELFF. The full variable domain, its missing parts supplied by reference TRBV28 and TRBJ2-2, is DVKVTQSSRYLVKRTGEKVFLECVQDMDHENMFWYRQDPGLGLRLIYFSYDVKMKEKGDIPEGYSVSREKKERFSLILESASTNQTSMYLCASSLWSGVRGHTGELFFGEGSRLTVL.

The gene calls are TRBV7-3 and TRBJ2-2; a possible D gene is TRBD2 (6 bases). Germline V gene sequence: CDR1 SGHTA, CDR2 FQGTGA. Trimming cost V 6 bases and J 7 bases, with 15 bases left between them. The CDR3 extends over 14 amino acids. The CDR3, as DNA: TGTGCCAGCAGGGGAGGCGCGGGGAACGGGGAGCTGTTTTTT. It is translated as CASRGGAGNGELFF.

The J gene is TRBJ2-1, the V gene TRBV9; D is perhaps TRBD1 (5 bases). Germline lookup yields CDR1 SGDLS and CDR2 YYNGEE. The CDR3 covers 14 residues. Trimming took 0 bases from V and 8 from J, leaving 12 bases between them. The CDR3 reads CASSVAQVGDEQFF. The CDR3 DNA follows: TGTGCCAGCAGCGTAGCACAGGTTGGGGATGAGCAGTTCTTC. The full variable domain, its missing parts supplied by reference TRBV9 and TRBJ2-1, is DSGVTQTPKHLITATGQRVTLRCSPRSGDLSVYWYQQSLDQGLQFLIQYYNGEERAKGNILERFSAQQFPDLHSELNLSSLELGDSALYFCASSVAQVGDEQFFGPGTRLTVL.

CDR3 DNA: TGTGCCAGCAGTGGAGACTGGACTGAAGCTTTCTTT. This codes for CASSGDWTEAFF. The rearrangement links TRBV2 to TRBJ1-1; D gene unclear. The germline gives CDR1 SNHLY, CDR2 FYNNEI. The CDR3 is made up of 12 amino acids. V was cut by 4 bases and J by 5 bases, with 8 bases left in between.

This chain links TRBV30 with TRBJ1-5, with TRBD1 identical over 8 bases. V shed 5 bases and J 4 bases; nucleotides not matched to a gene: 13. The germline gives CDR1 GTSNPN, CDR2 SVGIG (reference sequence). This CDR3 spans 16 amino acids. CDR3 DNA sequence: TGTGCCTGGGAGCTCGGACAGGGCACGGGAAATCAGCCCCAGCATTTT. Translated, it gives CAWELGQGTGNQPQHF. The full variable domain, in which reference TRBV30 and TRBJ1-5 provide the parts outside the CDR3, is SQTIHQWPATLVQPVGSPLSLECTVEGTSNPNLYWYRQAAGRGLQLLFYSVGIGQISSEVPQNLSASRPQDRQFILSSKKLLLSDSGFYLCAWELGQGTGNQPQHFGDGTRLSIL.

The gene calls are TRBV2 and TRBJ2-7, with 7 bases matching TRBD1. Germline V gives CDR1 SNHLY, CDR2 FYNNEI. V trimming: 6 bases; J trimming: 5 bases; junction bases outside the gene matches: 4. This CDR3 contains 12 residues. CDR3 residues: CASSLTGNEQYF. The CDR3 bases are TGTGCCAGCAGCCTGACAGGGAACGAGCAGTACTTC.

The chain links TRBV7-9 to TRBJ2-2; unclear D gene. Germline lookup yields CDR1 SEHNR and CDR2 FQNEAQ (reference sequence). The V and J ends lost 4 bases and 5 bases respectively, with 8 bases between them. The CDR3 covers 13 residues. The CDR3 DNA reads as TGTGCCAGCAGCTGGGCGGCTACCGGGGAGCTGTTTTTT. It codes for CASSWAATGELFF.

The chain employs TRBV7-8 and TRBJ1-2, with D maybe TRBD1 (6 bases). The V gene lost 2 bases and the J gene lost 4 bases, with 11 bases spanning the gap. In germline, CDR1 is SGHVS, CDR2 FQNEAQ. There are 14 residues in the CDR3. The CDR3 region is CASSLNQGPYGYTF. CDR3 sequence (DNA): TGTGCCAGCAGCTTAAATCAGGGGCCCTATGGCTACACCTTC.

This sequence joins TRBV6-4 and TRBJ2-1; 8 nucleotides agree with TRBD2. Looked up from germline, CDR1 is MRHNA and CDR2 is SNTAGT. After removal of 4 bases from V and 3 bases from J, the junction contained 14 bases not matched to a gene. This CDR3 has 18 residues. Written as DNA, the CDR3 is TGTGCCAGCAGTGTCCCGTCCTCTCGACTAGCGCTCTACAATGAGCAGTTCTTC. Its translation: CASSVPSSRLALYNEQFF.

The chain couples TRBV11-2 to TRBJ1-1, with D perhaps TRBD1 (6 bases). The CDR3 extends over 16 amino acids. Germline V CDR1 and CDR2: SGHAT, FQNNGV. V lost 3 bases to trimming and J lost 7 bases, with 21 bases between them. CDR3 sequence (DNA): TGTGCCAGCAGCTTTATCAAAACCACAGGGAGGAATGAAGCTTTCTTT. Protein product: CASSFIKTTGRNEAFF.

The chain is built from TRBV6-5 and TRBJ1-1; a possible D gene is TRBD1 (6 bases). The germline V gene encodes CDR1 MNHEY and CDR2 SVGAGI. Trimming left V 6 bases short and J 1 base short, with 12 bases between. The length of the CDR3 is 14 residues. The CDR3 loop reads CASSLGHSNTEAFF. The CDR3 coding sequence is TGTGCCAGCAGCTTGGGACACTCGAACACTGAAGCTTTCTTT.

The genes are TRBV7-2 and TRBJ1-6; D is possibly TRBD1 (5 bases). Germline V gene data show CDR1 as SGHTA and CDR2 as FQGNSA. The CDR3 spans 16 residues. The V end lost 3 bases, the J end lost 7 bases, and 16 bases lay between the germline ends. The CDR3 loop reads CASSFLPGTGNSPLHF. CDR3 sequence (DNA): TGTGCCAGCAGCTTTCTCCCGGGGACGGGGAATTCACCCCTCCACTTT.